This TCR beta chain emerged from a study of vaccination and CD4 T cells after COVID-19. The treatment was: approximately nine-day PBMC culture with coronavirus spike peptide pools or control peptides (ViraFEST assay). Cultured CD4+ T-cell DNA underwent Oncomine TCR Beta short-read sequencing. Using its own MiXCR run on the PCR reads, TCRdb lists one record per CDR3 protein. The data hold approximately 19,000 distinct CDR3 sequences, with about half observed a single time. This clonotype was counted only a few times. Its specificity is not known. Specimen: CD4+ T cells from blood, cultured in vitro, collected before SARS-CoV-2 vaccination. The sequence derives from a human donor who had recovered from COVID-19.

The CDR3 sequence is CASILGGGSNQPQHF. CDR3 bases: TGTGCCAGCATCCTCGGAGGCGGGAGCAATCAGCCCCAGCATTTT. V usage is TRBV6-2 or TRBV6-3 and J usage is TRBJ1-5; D gene ambiguous. Looked up from germline, CDR1 is MNHEY and CDR2 is SVGEGT. With 7 bases removed from V and 1 base from J, the gap between germline ends came to 14 bases. The CDR3 is 15 amino acids.